The sequence of this TCR beta chain was determined in a study of blood T cell repertoires in COVID-19. Overall study context: Samples taken during acute and convalescent COVID-19 were collected in the United States, Italy and Spain. PBMCs, B-cell-depleted T cells, or T cells were the source of the cDNA or gDNA that made up the material.

The length of the CDR3 is 15 residues. The germline gives CDR1 ENHRY, CDR2 SYGVKD. V was shortened by 6 bases and J by 1 base, with 15 bases between the two germline ends. Methods used by the authors: Reference gene primer amplification yielded estimated nucleated cell counts. Measured with immunoSEQ multiplex PCR; TCRdb has only the in-frame clones, and not every one. The V and J calls and clone size come from that table; D and trimming were worked out from the DNA. This sample has about 160,000 clones, with 85% found just once. The TCR was taken from a human donor with acute or convalescent COVID-19. The donor label of this sample is uncertain. The sequenced material came from peripheral blood. J is TRBJ1-1 and V is TRBV10-3; no reliable D call. Written as DNA, the CDR3 is TGTGCCATCAGACTGAACGGGGAGAAGAACACTGAAGCTTTCTTT. This translates into CAIRLNGEKNTEAFF.